The clone carrying this TCR beta chain was counted at least ten times. Its specificity is unknown. These data are taken from a study of T cell repertoires in cytomegalovirus infection. Study-wide context: Shared public TCR beta signatures pointed to both CMV infection and a matching HLA type. Broader study findings: There were HLA-C-restricted CMV-specific TCR beta clonotypes dominating the ex vivo response.

Trimming left V 4 bases short and J 2 bases short, with 8 bases between. The CDR3 length is 13 residues. Via MiXCR, TCRdb re-called the reads, giving one row per CDR3 protein. The sample consists of tens of thousands of distinct CDR3 sequences, about 4.2% of them appearing once. The origin of this receptor is a human donor in good health (CMV status not recorded). Some clones in this sample may be carry-over from other donors' samples. Sequencing was performed on PBMCs. This chain uses TRBV12-3 or TRBV12-4 with TRBJ2-5; D is possibly TRBD2 (5 bases). The CDR3: CASSYGLQETQYF. The CDR3 nucleotides read TGTGCCAGCAGTTACGGACTGCAAGAGACCCAGTACTTC.